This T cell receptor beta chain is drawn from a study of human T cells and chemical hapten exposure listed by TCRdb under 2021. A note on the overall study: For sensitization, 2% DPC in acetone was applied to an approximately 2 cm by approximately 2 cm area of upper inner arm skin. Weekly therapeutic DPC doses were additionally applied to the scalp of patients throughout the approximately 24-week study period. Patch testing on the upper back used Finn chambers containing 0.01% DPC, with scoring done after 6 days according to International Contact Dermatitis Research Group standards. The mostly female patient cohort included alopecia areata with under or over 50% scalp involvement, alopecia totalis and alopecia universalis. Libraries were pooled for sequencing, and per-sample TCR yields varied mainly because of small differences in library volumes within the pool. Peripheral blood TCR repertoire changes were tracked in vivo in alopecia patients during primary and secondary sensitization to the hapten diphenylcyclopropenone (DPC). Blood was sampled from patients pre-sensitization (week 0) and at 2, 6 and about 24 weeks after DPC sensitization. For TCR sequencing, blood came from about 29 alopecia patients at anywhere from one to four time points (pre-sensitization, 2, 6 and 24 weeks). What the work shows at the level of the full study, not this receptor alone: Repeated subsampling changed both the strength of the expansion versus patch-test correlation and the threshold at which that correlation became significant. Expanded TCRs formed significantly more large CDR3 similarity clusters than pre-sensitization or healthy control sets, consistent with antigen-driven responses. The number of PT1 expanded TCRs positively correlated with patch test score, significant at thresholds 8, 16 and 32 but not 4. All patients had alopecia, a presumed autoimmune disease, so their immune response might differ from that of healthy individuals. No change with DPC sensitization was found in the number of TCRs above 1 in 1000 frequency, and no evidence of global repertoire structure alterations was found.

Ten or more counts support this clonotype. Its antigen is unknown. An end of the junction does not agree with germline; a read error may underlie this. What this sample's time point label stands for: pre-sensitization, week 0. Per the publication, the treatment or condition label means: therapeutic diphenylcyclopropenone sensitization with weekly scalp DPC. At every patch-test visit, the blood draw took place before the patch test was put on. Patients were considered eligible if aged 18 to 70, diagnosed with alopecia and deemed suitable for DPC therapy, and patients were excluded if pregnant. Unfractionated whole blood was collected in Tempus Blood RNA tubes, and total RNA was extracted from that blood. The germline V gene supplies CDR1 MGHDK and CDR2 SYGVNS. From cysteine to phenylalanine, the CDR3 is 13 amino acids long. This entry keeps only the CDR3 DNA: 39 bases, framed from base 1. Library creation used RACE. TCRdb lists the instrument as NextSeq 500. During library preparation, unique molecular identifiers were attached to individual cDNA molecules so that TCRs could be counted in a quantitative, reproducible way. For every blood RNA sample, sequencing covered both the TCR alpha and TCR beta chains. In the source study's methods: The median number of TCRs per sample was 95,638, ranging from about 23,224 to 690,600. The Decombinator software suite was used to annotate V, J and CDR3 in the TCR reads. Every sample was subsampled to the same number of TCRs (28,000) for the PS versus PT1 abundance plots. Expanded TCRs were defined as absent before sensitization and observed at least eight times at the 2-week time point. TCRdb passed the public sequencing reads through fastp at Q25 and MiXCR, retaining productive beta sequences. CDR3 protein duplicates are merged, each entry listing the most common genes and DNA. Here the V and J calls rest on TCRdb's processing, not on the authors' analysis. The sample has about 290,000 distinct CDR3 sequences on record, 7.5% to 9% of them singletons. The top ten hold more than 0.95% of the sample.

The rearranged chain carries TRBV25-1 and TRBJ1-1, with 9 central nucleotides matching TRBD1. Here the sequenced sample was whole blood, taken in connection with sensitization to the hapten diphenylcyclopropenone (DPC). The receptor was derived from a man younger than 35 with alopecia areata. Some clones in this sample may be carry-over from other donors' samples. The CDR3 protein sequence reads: CASSGQGRTEAFF. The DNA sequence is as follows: TGCGCCAGCAGCGGACAGGGGCGAACTGAAGCTTTCTTT.